The 15 T cell receptor beta chains reported below all come from one sample, sequenced in a study of vaccination effects on CD4 cells after COVID-19. TCRdb's table, derived via immunoSEQ multiplex PCR, lists solely in-frame clones and lacks some. Of about 64,000 clones listed, under 80% were seen once; the top ten hold roughly 2%. These receptors have no known antigen. Pools of viral peptides were used by the ViraFEST assay to expand antigen-specific CD4+ T cells ahead of sequencing. With roughly 9 days of culture completed, CD4+ T cells were isolated. Two doses of either BNT162b2 or mRNA-1273 were given to each participant. Sequencing was performed on CD4+ T cells from PBMCs cultured with HCoV-OC43 spike peptides, taken after COVID-19 vaccination. Subset indicated: HCoV-OC43 spike overlapping peptide pool stimulation. The receptors were gathered from a human donor who received a COVID-19 vaccine.

This chain uses TRBV30 with TRBJ1-1; TRBD1 is a possible D gene (6 bases). Germline loops: CDR1 GTSNPN, CDR2 SVGIG (reference sequence). Trimming cost V 3 bases and J 6 bases, with 17 bases left between them. The CDR3 is 14 residues long. CDR3 amino acids: CAWSGGGPRAEAFF. The CDR3 bases are TGTGCCTGGAGCGGCGGGGGGCCCAGGGCTGAAGCTTTCTTT.

V usage is TRBV24-1 and J usage is TRBJ1-5, with unresolved D. V lost 5 bases and J lost 2, with 3 bases in between. Germline lookup yields CDR1 KGHDR and CDR2 SFDVKD. The CDR3 has 12 amino acids. The CDR3 here is CATSGGNQPQHF. The CDR3, as DNA: TGTGCCACCAGTGGGGGCAATCAGCCCCAGCATTTT.

This sequence joins TRBV24-1 and TRBJ2-5, with TRBD1 identical over 7 bases. The germline CDR1 and CDR2 sequences are KGHDR and SFDVKD. The CDR3 has 15 amino acids. V dropped 3 bases and J dropped 4; count of bases not matched to a gene: 7. The CDR3 nucleotides read TGTGCCACCAGTGATGCCGGGACAGCAGGAGAGACCCAGTACTTC. Protein product: CATSDAGTAGETQYF.

This chain joins TRBV7-2 and TRBJ1-6; D is perhaps TRBD1 (5 bases). The CDR3 has 14 amino acids. Trimming stripped 1 base from V and 6 bases from J, with 7 bases between. The germline V gene encodes CDR1 SGHTA and CDR2 FQGNSA. The CDR3 here is CASSLEQGNSPLHF. The CDR3 coding sequence is TGTGCCAGCAGCTTAGAGCAGGGTAATTCACCCCTCCACTTT.

This clone came up once. The chain recombines TRBV5-1 with TRBJ2-3; no definite D call. Trimming removed 0 bases from V and 5 bases from J, with 1 base in between. CDR3 length: 11 amino acids. Looked up from germline, CDR1 is SGHRS and CDR2 is YFSETQ. Here the CDR3 DNA reads TGCGCCAGCAGCTTGGAAGATACGCAGTATTTT. It translates to CASSLEDTQYF.

The chain joins TRBV5-1 to TRBJ2-2, with 7 positions matching TRBD1. J gave up 0 bases and V 0 bases, and 2 bases lay outside the gene matches. CDR3 size: 16 residues. Germline V lookup: CDR1 SGHRS, CDR2 YFSETQ. CDR3 nucleotide sequence: TGCGCCAGCAGCTTGGTGGGGACAGCGAACACCGGGGAGCTGTTTTTT. The encoded protein is CASSLVGTANTGELFF.

J is TRBJ2-2 and V is TRBV24-1; 10 positions agree with TRBD2. The junction had 3 bases not matched to a gene; V was cut back by 3 bases and J by 6 bases. Germline CDR1 reads KGHDR; CDR2 reads SFDVKD. The CDR3 is made up of 15 amino acids. The CDR3 is CATSDTTSGAGELFF. The CDR3 DNA reads as TGTGCCACCAGTGATACAACTAGCGGGGCCGGGGAGCTGTTTTTT.

V gene TRBV6-5 combines with J gene TRBJ2-1, with D perhaps TRBD1 or TRBD2 (6 bases each). There are 15 residues in the CDR3. The V and J ends lost 6 bases and 1 base respectively, with 13 bases between them. CDR1 and CDR2 from the germline V gene are MNHEY and SVGAGI. The CDR3 DNA reads as TGTGCCAGCAGAACTAGGGGGGAGTCCTACAATGAGCAGTTCTTC. It specifies CASRTRGESYNEQFF.

This clone was counted once. This chain connects TRBV9 to TRBJ1-2, with 8 positions matching TRBD1. Germline V gene sequence: CDR1 SGDLS, CDR2 YYNGEE. V lost 0 bases and J lost 7; bases outside the gene matches: 11. This CDR3 comprises 16 residues. The CDR3 region is CASSVAMDRALGGYTF. CDR3 DNA sequence: TGTGCCAGCAGCGTAGCAATGGACAGGGCTTTGGGTGGCTACACCTTC.

The V and J genes are TRBV5-1 and TRBJ2-1; possibly TRBD2 for D (6 bases). CDR1 SGHRS and CDR2 YFSETQ come from the germline V gene. The CDR3 is made up of 14 amino acids. V gave up 4 bases and J gave up 8 bases, with 16 bases separating them. The CDR3 reads CASSIETSRDEQFF. In nucleotides, the CDR3 is TGCGCCAGCAGCATCGAGACTAGTCGGGATGAGCAGTTCTTC.

For the CDR3, the DNA is TGTGCCAGTAGTGCCGGACAGGGGGGCTCCTACGAGCAGTACGTC. This gives the protein CASSAGQGGSYEQYV. The gene calls are TRBV19 and TRBJ2-7; 10 bases agree with TRBD1. Germline CDR1 LNHDA, CDR2 SQIVND (reference sequence). The CDR3 is 15 amino acids. J lost 0 bases, V lost 5 bases, and 4 bases had no gene match.

This chain links TRBV7-3 with TRBJ2-2; 7 bases are a match to TRBD2. CDR3 size: 15 residues. V trimming: 5 bases; J trimming: 4 bases; junction bases outside the gene matches: 7. CDR1 and CDR2 (germline): SGHTA, FQGTGA. The CDR3 here is CASSPPGGATGELFF. In nucleotides, the CDR3 is TGTGCCAGCAGCCCCCCGGGGGGTGCCACCGGGGAGCTGTTTTTT.

This chain joins TRBV7-2 and TRBJ1-6, with 10 bases aligning to TRBD1. V was clipped by 4 bases and J by 14 bases; unmatched bases: 11. The CDR3 sequence is 15 residues long. Germline V gene lookup returns CDR1 SGHTA and CDR2 FQGNSA. CDR3 coding DNA: TGTGCCAGCAGCTCGGAGGGACAGGGGACTTCGGCCCTCCACTTT. Its protein is CASSSEGQGTSALHF.

The rearrangement links TRBV10-2 to TRBJ2-3; 15 bases match TRBD2. Germline lookup yields CDR1 WSHSY and CDR2 SAAADI. CDR3 length: 18 residues. The V segment lost 6 bases and the J segment 5 bases; nucleotides outside the gene matches: 12. CDR3 in amino acids: CASSFLRTSGGDRDTQYF. CDR3 bases: TGCGCCAGCAGCTTTCTGAGGACTAGCGGGGGGGACCGAGATACGCAGTATTTT.

The V gene is TRBV27, the J gene TRBJ2-2; D ambiguous. V was clipped by 3 bases and J by 1 base, with 6 bases between them. The CDR3 sequence is 14 residues long. The germline gives CDR1 MNHEY, CDR2 SMNVEV (reference sequence). The CDR3 spells CASSFFQNTGELFF. The CDR3 DNA sequence: TGTGCCAGCAGTTTTTTCCAGAACACCGGGGAGCTGTTTTTT.